This T cell receptor (beta chain) is drawn from a study of metastatic and nonmetastatic thyroid tumors. Study-level findings and limits: Versus benign nodules, malignant thyroid tumors reportedly had significantly higher TCR beta diversity, in blood and tumor.

The V end lost 0 bases, the J end lost 0 bases, and 0 bases lay between the germline ends. The CDR3 consists of 13 residues. The germline V gene encodes CDR1 SGHVS and CDR2 FNYEAQ. In the authors' methods: A papillary thyroid cancer distant-metastasis classifier was built from CDR3 differences across clinicopathological groups. TCRdb reanalyzed the PCR reads with MiXCR. The V and J calls were not made by the authors but by TCRdb's processing. Of tens of thousands of clones in the sample, 10% to 15% were seen once. Every patient underwent thyroid surgery untreated. This clone was counted at least ten times. The antigen is unknown.

The specimen was blood. The V call is TRBV7-6, the J call TRBJ1-5, with unresolved D. This receptor was identified in a male donor with papillary thyroid cancer or a benign thyroid nodule (not recorded which). Some clones in this sample may be carry-over from other donors' samples. The CDR3: CASSLASNQPQHF. The CDR3 DNA reads as TGTGCCAGCAGCTTAGCTAGCAATCAGCCCCAGCATTTT.